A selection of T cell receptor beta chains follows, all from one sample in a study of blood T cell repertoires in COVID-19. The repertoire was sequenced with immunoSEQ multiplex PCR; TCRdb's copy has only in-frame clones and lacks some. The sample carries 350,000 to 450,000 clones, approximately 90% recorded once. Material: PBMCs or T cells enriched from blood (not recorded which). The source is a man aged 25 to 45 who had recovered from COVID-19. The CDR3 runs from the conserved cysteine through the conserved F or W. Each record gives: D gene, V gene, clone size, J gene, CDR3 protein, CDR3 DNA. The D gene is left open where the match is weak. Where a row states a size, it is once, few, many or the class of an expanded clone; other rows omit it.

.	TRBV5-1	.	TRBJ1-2	CASQGGQGGGYTF	TGCGCCAGCCAGGGAGGACAAGGAGGTGGCTACACCTTC
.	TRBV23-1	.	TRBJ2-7	CASNWGLARRYYEQYF	TGCGCCAGCAACTGGGGTCTAGCCCGACGATACTACGAGCAGTACTTC
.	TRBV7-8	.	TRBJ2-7	CASSLETGQGISGRNEQYF	TGTGCCAGCAGCTTAGAGACGGGACAGGGGATTAGCGGGAGGAACGAGCAGTACTTC
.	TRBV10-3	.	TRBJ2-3	CAISDVGRGSDTQYF	TGTGCCATCAGTGACGTCGGCAGGGGTTCAGATACGCAGTATTTT
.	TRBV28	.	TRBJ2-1	CASSASAGNEQFF	TGTGCCAGCAGTGCCTCGGCGGGCAATGAGCAGTTCTTC
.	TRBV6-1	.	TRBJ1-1	CASSEARGYTEAFF	TGTGCCAGCAGTGAAGCGCGGGGGTATACTGAAGCTTTCTTT
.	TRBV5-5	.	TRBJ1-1	CASSSLGGGGWSTEAFF	TGTGCCAGCAGCTCCCTGGGGGGGGGCGGATGGTCCACTGAAGCTTTCTTT
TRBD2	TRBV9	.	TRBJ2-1	CASSPGLAGAPYNEQFF	TGTGCCAGCAGCCCAGGACTAGCGGGAGCCCCCTACAATGAGCAGTTCTTC
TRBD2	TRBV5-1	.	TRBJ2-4	CASSKLPIAGLAGDETKNIQYF	TGCGCCAGCAGCAAACTACCGATAGCGGGACTAGCGGGAGATGAAACCAAAAACATTCAGTACTTC
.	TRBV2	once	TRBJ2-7	CASRASLSYEQYF	TGTGCCAGCAGGGCTTCGTTGTCCTACGAGCAGTACTTC
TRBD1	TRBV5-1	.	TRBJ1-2	CASSLETGGAGYGYTF	TGCGCCAGCAGCTTGGAGACAGGGGGCGCAGGTTATGGCTACACCTTC
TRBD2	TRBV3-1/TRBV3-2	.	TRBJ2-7	CASSSSGRGSYEQYF	TGTGCCAGCAGCTCAAGCGGGAGAGGATCCTACGAGCAGTACTTC
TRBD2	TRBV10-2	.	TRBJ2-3	CASSEWGGGTDTQYF	TGCGCCAGCAGTGAGTGGGGGGGAGGAACAGATACGCAGTATTTT
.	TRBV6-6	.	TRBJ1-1	CASGEGHSDTEAFF	TGTGCCAGCGGGGAGGGGCACTCGGACACTGAAGCTTTCTTT
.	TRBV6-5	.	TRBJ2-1	CASSQDSPSYNEQFF	TGTGCCAGCAGTCAGGACAGCCCTTCCTACAATGAGCAGTTCTTC
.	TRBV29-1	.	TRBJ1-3	CSVRGTGNTIYF	TGCAGCGTTCGGGGTACTGGAAACACCATATATTTT
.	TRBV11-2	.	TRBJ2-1	CASSLAAGRNNEQFF	TGTGCCAGCAGCTTAGCTGCGGGAAGGAACAATGAGCAGTTCTTC
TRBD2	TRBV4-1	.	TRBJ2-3	CASSQDRTSGTLIRVDTQYF	TGCGCCAGCAGCCAAGACAGGACTAGCGGGACCTTAATACGAGTAGATACGCAGTATTTT
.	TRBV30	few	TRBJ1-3	CAWGSLNTIYF	TGTGCCTGGGGGTCCTTGAACACCATATATTTT
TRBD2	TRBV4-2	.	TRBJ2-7	CASSQESGTSGTYEQYF	TGTGCCAGCAGCCAAGAATCCGGGACTAGCGGAACCTACGAGCAGTACTTC